This is a list of T cell receptor beta chains from one sample in a study of PD-1 blockade in mismatch repair-deficient tumors. Repertoires were generated with immunoSEQ multiplex PCR, while TCRdb's copy carries only in-frame clones and drops some. This sample carries over 14,000 clones, about 85% of them seen once, and the ten largest clones take around 24%. Their target antigens are unknown. The starting material was cells cultured in vitro, obtained from a patient treated with pembrolizumab. The receptors derive from an adult with mismatch repair-deficient cancer. CDR3s include the opening cysteine and the closing phenylalanine or tryptophan. The D gene is left open where the match is weak. Only some rows state a clone size, as once, few, many or a class for expanded clones.

j_gene	d_gene	v_gene	abundance	CDR3nt	CDR3aa
TRBJ2-1	TRBD2	TRBV2	.	TGTGCCAGCAAGATAGCGGGACTCTACAATGAGCAGTTCTTC	CASKIAGLYNEQFF
TRBJ2-7	.	TRBV5-1	.	TGCGCCAGCAGTCCCGACGGGACCTACGAGCAGTACTTC	CASSPDGTYEQYF
TRBJ2-7	.	TRBV29-1	once	TGCAGCGTTGAGGCCTCAGGGCCGTCCTACGAGCAGTACTTC	CSVEASGPSYEQYF
TRBJ1-1	TRBD1	TRBV11-1	.	TGTGCCAGCAGCATCGTGACAGGGGGCAGGACTGAAGCTTTCTTT	CASSIVTGGRTEAFF
TRBJ2-3	.	TRBV15	.	TGTGCCACCAGCAGGACGGAAACCAGCACAGATACGCAGTATTTT	CATSRTETSTDTQYF
TRBJ2-7	.	TRBV10-1	few	TGCGCCAGTTCCGGGGCCCCAAACTACGAGCAGTACTTC	CASSGAPNYEQYF
TRBJ2-7	.	TRBV11-3	.	TGTGCCAGCAGCCCCGCGGCCTCCGAGCAGTACTTC	CASSPAASEQYF
TRBJ2-7	.	TRBV5-1	.	TGCGCCAGCAGCACTGCCTACGAGCAGTACTTC	CASSTAYEQYF
TRBJ1-1	.	TRBV7-9	.	TGTGCCAGCAGTCCTGACAGCATGAACACTGAAGCTTTCTTT	CASSPDSMNTEAFF
TRBJ1-2	.	TRBV11-2	.	TGTGCCAGCAGCTTAGGGTCGACAGTTTATGGCTACACCTTC	CASSLGSTVYGYTF
TRBJ1-2	.	TRBV29-1	few	TGCAGCGTTGAAGAGCGTCAGGACTATGGCTACACCTTC	CSVEERQDYGYTF
TRBJ2-2	TRBD2	TRBV10-1	.	TGCGCCAGCAGTGAGTTGGGTACTAGCGGATTTACCGGGGAGCTGTTTTTT	CASSELGTSGFTGELFF
TRBJ2-7	.	TRBV7-8	.	TGTGCCAGCAGCTTAGACAGAGCCTACGAGCAGTACTTC	CASSLDRAYEQYF
TRBJ1-1	TRBD1	TRBV6-5	.	TGTGCCAGCAGCGAGACAGGGAGGAACACTGAAGCTTTCTTT	CASSETGRNTEAFF
TRBJ2-1	.	TRBV2	.	TGTGCCATACAGCGAAATGAGCAGTTCTTC	CAIQRNEQFF
TRBJ2-5	TRBD2	TRBV5-1	.	TGCGCCAGCAGCGTGGGACTAGCGGAAGAGACCCAGTACTTC	CASSVGLAEETQYF
TRBJ2-1	.	TRBV7-2	.	TGTGCCAGCAGCGTCGGTGGGTCACAACTCAATGAGCAGTTCTTC	CASSVGGSQLNEQFF
TRBJ2-7	.	TRBV6-5	.	TGTGCCAGCAGTTACCGTGGTGGAGAGCAGTACTTC	CASSYRGGEQYF
TRBJ2-1	TRBD2	TRBV11-2	once	TGTGCCAGCAGCCCGAGACTAGCGAAATCCTACAATGAGCAGTTCTTC	CASSPRLAKSYNEQFF
TRBJ2-7	.	TRBV6-6	.	TGTGCCAGCAGTTACTCTCGAGGGACCACCTACGAGCAGTACTTC	CASSYSRGTTYEQYF
TRBJ2-2	TRBD1	TRBV27	.	TGTGCCAGCAGGCTTCTTCAGGGGGCGGTCACCGGGGAGCTGTTTTTT	CASRLLQGAVTGELFF
TRBJ2-1	TRBD2	TRBV10-3	.	TGTGCCATCAGTGTATATAGCGGGAGCTCCTACAATGAGCAGTTCTTC	CAISVYSGSSYNEQFF
TRBJ1-2	TRBD1	TRBV27	few	TGTGCCAGCAGAACGACAGGGGGTGGCTATGGCTACACCTTC	CASRTTGGGYGYTF
TRBJ2-7	.	TRBV10-3	.	TGTGCCATCAGTGGGGGCAGCTACGAGCAGTACTTC	CAISGGSYEQYF
TRBJ1-4	.	TRBV6-1	.	TGTGCCAGCAGTGAAGCCAGTGGTGGAGGCGCTAATGAAAAACTGTTTTTT	CASSEASGGGANEKLFF
TRBJ2-1	.	TRBV6-5	.	TGTGCCAGCAGTTACTTCGGACCTAACAATGAGCAGTTCTTC	CASSYFGPNNEQFF
TRBJ1-5	.	TRBV27	.	TGTGCCAGCAGTGTTCGGGATAGCAATCAGCCCCAGCATTTT	CASSVRDSNQPQHF
TRBJ1-2	.	TRBV28	once	TGTGCCAGCACCCGGGACACAGGAAACTATGGCTACACCTTC	CASTRDTGNYGYTF
TRBJ2-3	.	TRBV28	.	TGTGCCAGCAGAAATGGCCTGTGGAGGAACAGGGGCACAGATACGCAGTATTTT	CASRNGLWRNRGTDTQYF
TRBJ1-5	.	TRBV27	.	TGTGCCAGCAGTCCCTCCCCGAGGGGGGGGAATCAGCCCCAGCATTTT	CASSPSPRGGNQPQHF
TRBJ2-2	TRBD2	TRBV7-3	once	TGTGCCAGCAGGGCCCAGGGACTAGCGGGAGTTGCCGGGGAGCTGTTTTTT	CASRAQGLAGVAGELFF
TRBJ1-5	.	TRBV2	.	TGTGCCAGCAGGAAAGGGGTCGGGGAGCCCCAGCATTTT	CASRKGVGEPQHF
TRBJ2-7	TRBD2	TRBV4-1	.	TGCGCCAGCAGCCGAAGCTCCGGGACTAGCGGGAGTAGGTACGAGCAGTACTTC	CASSRSSGTSGSRYEQYF
TRBJ2-1	TRBD2	TRBV2	.	TGTGCCAGCAGACTCAGCGGGAGCTCCTACAATGAGCAGTTCTTC	CASRLSGSSYNEQFF
TRBJ1-5	.	TRBV2	.	TGTGCCAGCTCCCCGGGGACGCGCAATCAGCCCCAGCATTTT	CASSPGTRNQPQHF
TRBJ1-6	.	TRBV18	.	TGTGCCAGCTCACCGGGCAGTAATTCACCCCTCCACTTT	CASSPGSNSPLHF